Listed below are T cell receptor beta chains from one sample, sequenced in a study of T-cell memory formation after mild COVID-19. From the 5' RACE reads, TCRdb called clonotypes with MiXCR, one entry per CDR3 protein. The sample carries 470,000 or so distinct CDR3 sequences, 20% to 30% recorded once. Sequencing was performed on PBMCs or a T cell subset sorted from them (not recorded which). The receptors stem from an adult woman who had mild COVID-19 (a few samples of this study predate the infection). Cell type and time point are not known. Both conserved end residues are part of each CDR3. Each record gives: clone size, D gene, J gene, CDR3 length, V gene, CDR3 DNA, CDR3 protein. A D gene is named only where the DNA matches it firmly. Some rows mark clone size as missing; the rest say once, few, many or name a class of expanded clone.

clone_size: NA; d_call: TRBD1; j_call: TRBJ1-1; cdr3_length: 14; v_call: TRBV20-1; cdr3_nt: TGCAGTGCAAAGACAGGGGCGCTGAACACTGAAGCTTTCTTT; cdr3_aa: CSAKTGALNTEAFF
clone_size: few; d_call: NA; j_call: TRBJ1-4; cdr3_length: 15; v_call: TRBV20-1; cdr3_nt: TGCAGTGCCCCGCCGCCTTTTGCAACTAATGAAAAACTGTTTTTT; cdr3_aa: CSAPPPFATNEKLFF
clone_size: NA; d_call: NA; j_call: TRBJ2-3; cdr3_length: 15; v_call: TRBV4-1; cdr3_nt: TGCGCCAGCAGCCAAGAGGCTAGCAGCCCAGATACGCAGTATTTT; cdr3_aa: CASSQEASSPDTQYF
clone_size: few; d_call: TRBD2; j_call: TRBJ2-7; cdr3_length: 17; v_call: TRBV6-5; cdr3_nt: TGTGCCAGCAGTGCACCCCCCCGGCTAGCGGTTCCCTACGAGCAGTACTTC; cdr3_aa: CASSAPPRLAVPYEQYF
clone_size: many; d_call: NA; j_call: TRBJ2-4; cdr3_length: 16; v_call: TRBV7-2; cdr3_nt: TGTGCCAGCAGCTTACCTGGAGTAGTAGCCAAAAACATTCAGTACTTC; cdr3_aa: CASSLPGVVAKNIQYF
clone_size: NA; d_call: NA; j_call: TRBJ2-7; cdr3_length: 15; v_call: TRBV5-1; cdr3_nt: TGCGCCAGCAGCATGATCTCCAGGGGAGGCTACGAGCAGTACTTC; cdr3_aa: CASSMISRGGYEQYF
clone_size: NA; d_call: NA; j_call: TRBJ1-2; cdr3_length: 13; v_call: TRBV6-1; cdr3_nt: TGTGCCAGCAGTCTGGACCCTGGTCTGCGCTACACCTTC; cdr3_aa: CASSLDPGLRYTF
clone_size: NA; d_call: TRBD1; j_call: TRBJ1-1; cdr3_length: 14; v_call: TRBV3-1; cdr3_nt: TGTGCCAGCAGCCCCCAGGGGGGACAGACTGAAGCTTTCTTT; cdr3_aa: CASSPQGGQTEAFF
clone_size: NA; d_call: NA; j_call: TRBJ2-7; cdr3_length: 13; v_call: TRBV7-8; cdr3_nt: TGTGCCAGCACCTTGGGGCGCCCCTACGAGCAGTACTTC; cdr3_aa: CASTLGRPYEQYF
clone_size: few; d_call: TRBD2; j_call: TRBJ2-1; cdr3_length: 16; v_call: TRBV12-3/TRBV12-4; cdr3_nt: TGTGCCAGCAGTTTCCTAGCGGGAGGGGTACACAATGAGCAGTTCTTC; cdr3_aa: CASSFLAGGVHNEQFF
clone_size: NA; d_call: NA; j_call: TRBJ2-2; cdr3_length: 14; v_call: TRBV5-1; cdr3_nt: TGCGCCAGCAGCATTATCCGGGTGGGCGGGGAGCTGTTTTTT; cdr3_aa: CASSIIRVGGELFF
clone_size: few; d_call: NA; j_call: TRBJ2-1; cdr3_length: 16; v_call: TRBV7-3; cdr3_nt: TGTGCCAGCACCCCTCGTGGCCGACAGGCATACAATGAGCAGTTCTTC; cdr3_aa: CASTPRGRQAYNEQFF
clone_size: few; d_call: NA; j_call: TRBJ2-5; cdr3_length: 15; v_call: TRBV12-3/TRBV12-4; cdr3_nt: TGTGCCAGCAGCGCCTGGGATCCCGGGGAAGAGACCCAGTACTTC; cdr3_aa: CASSAWDPGEETQYF
clone_size: few; d_call: TRBD1; j_call: TRBJ2-3; cdr3_length: 11; v_call: TRBV29-1; cdr3_nt: TGCAGCTCCAGGGGGCTGAATACGCAGTATTTT; cdr3_aa: CSSRGLNTQYF
clone_size: few; d_call: TRBD2; j_call: TRBJ2-1; cdr3_length: 17; v_call: TRBV7-9; cdr3_nt: TGTGCCAGCAGCTTAACCACTAGCGGCCCGGCCTACAATGAGCAGTTCTTC; cdr3_aa: CASSLTTSGPAYNEQFF
clone_size: NA; d_call: TRBD2; j_call: TRBJ2-5; cdr3_length: 15; v_call: TRBV30; cdr3_nt: TGTGCCTGGAGTGTTTGGCGGGGGGCGGGAGAGACCCAGTACTTC; cdr3_aa: CAWSVWRGAGETQYF
clone_size: many; d_call: TRBD2; j_call: TRBJ2-3; cdr3_length: 18; v_call: TRBV28; cdr3_nt: TGTGCCAGCAGCAAAAACAGGGGACTAGCGGGAGCCACAGATACGCAGTATTTT; cdr3_aa: CASSKNRGLAGATDTQYF
clone_size: NA; d_call: NA; j_call: TRBJ2-7; cdr3_length: 14; v_call: TRBV7-2; cdr3_nt: TGTGCCAGCAGCCCGGGACGGAACTCCTACGAGCAGTACTTC; cdr3_aa: CASSPGRNSYEQYF
clone_size: few; d_call: NA; j_call: TRBJ2-7; cdr3_length: 15; v_call: TRBV20-1; cdr3_nt: TGCAGTGCTAGAGACTTCCGGGACTTCCTCGGCGGGCAGTACTTC; cdr3_aa: CSARDFRDFLGGQYF
clone_size: few; d_call: TRBD1; j_call: TRBJ2-7; cdr3_length: 14; v_call: TRBV6-2/TRBV6-3; cdr3_nt: TGTGCCAGCAGAACCGGGACAGCGGCCTACGAGCAGTACTTC; cdr3_aa: CASRTGTAAYEQYF
clone_size: NA; d_call: NA; j_call: TRBJ2-6; cdr3_length: 17; v_call: TRBV28; cdr3_nt: TGTGCCAGCAGTCTCGGGGGGCACCGCTCTGGGGCCAACGTCCTGACTTTC; cdr3_aa: CASSLGGHRSGANVLTF
clone_size: many; d_call: NA; j_call: TRBJ2-3; cdr3_length: 13; v_call: TRBV12-3/TRBV12-4; cdr3_nt: TGTGCCAGCAGGCCGGGATCTGCAGATACGCAGTATTTT; cdr3_aa: CASRPGSADTQYF
clone_size: few; d_call: TRBD2; j_call: TRBJ2-2; cdr3_length: 16; v_call: TRBV4-2; cdr3_nt: TGTGCCAGCAGCGGACGACTAGCGGGAGCGGCCGGGGAGCTGTTTTTT; cdr3_aa: CASSGRLAGAAGELFF
clone_size: few; d_call: TRBD1; j_call: TRBJ2-2; cdr3_length: 13; v_call: TRBV29-1; cdr3_nt: TGCAGCGTTGAGAAACAGGGGGCAATGGAGCTGTTTTTT; cdr3_aa: CSVEKQGAMELFF
clone_size: NA; d_call: NA; j_call: TRBJ2-5; cdr3_length: 15; v_call: TRBV5-5; cdr3_nt: TGTGCCAGCAGCCCGCGGGACTTCTTGTTGGAGACCCAGTACTTC; cdr3_aa: CASSPRDFLLETQYF
clone_size: NA; d_call: NA; j_call: TRBJ2-7; cdr3_length: 17; v_call: TRBV20-1; cdr3_nt: TGCAGTGCTAGAGAATTGTTCGGGGACTCCTTGCCGGGCGAGCAGTACTTC; cdr3_aa: CSARELFGDSLPGEQYF
clone_size: NA; d_call: TRBD1; j_call: TRBJ2-3; cdr3_length: 16; v_call: TRBV24-1; cdr3_nt: TGTGCCACCAGTGATCCGAGGGGGACAGGCACAGATACGCAGTATTTT; cdr3_aa: CATSDPRGTGTDTQYF
clone_size: few; d_call: TRBD2; j_call: TRBJ2-3; cdr3_length: 15; v_call: TRBV15; cdr3_nt: TGTGCCACCAGCACTATAGCGGGGAGCACAGATACGCAGTATTTT; cdr3_aa: CATSTIAGSTDTQYF
clone_size: few; d_call: TRBD1; j_call: TRBJ1-2; cdr3_length: 15; v_call: TRBV5-1; cdr3_nt: TGCGCCAGCAGCTTGGGACAGGGGGCCCGGGGTGGCTACACCTTC; cdr3_aa: CASSLGQGARGGYTF
clone_size: few; d_call: TRBD2; j_call: TRBJ2-3; cdr3_length: 16; v_call: TRBV5-1; cdr3_nt: TGCGCCAGCAGCTTGGATTCTAGCGGGAGCACAGATACGCAGTATTTT; cdr3_aa: CASSLDSSGSTDTQYF
clone_size: few; d_call: TRBD2; j_call: TRBJ2-7; cdr3_length: 16; v_call: TRBV7-9; cdr3_nt: TGTGCCAGCAGCTCGTGGGTGGGCGGGGGGACCTACGAGCAGTACTTC; cdr3_aa: CASSSWVGGGTYEQYF
clone_size: few; d_call: NA; j_call: TRBJ1-5; cdr3_length: 18; v_call: TRBV4-3; cdr3_nt: TGCGCCAGCAGCCGCGCGCTTCTAGTCCCCGGGAGCAATCAGCCCCAGCATTTT; cdr3_aa: CASSRALLVPGSNQPQHF
clone_size: NA; d_call: NA; j_call: TRBJ1-3; cdr3_length: 15; v_call: TRBV20-1; cdr3_nt: TGCAGTGCTAGAAACCCCTTGAGGGATGCAAACACCATATATTTT; cdr3_aa: CSARNPLRDANTIYF
clone_size: NA; d_call: TRBD2; j_call: TRBJ2-1; cdr3_length: 18; v_call: TRBV4-1; cdr3_nt: TGCGCCAGCAGCAAAGGACTAGCGGGGGCCTCGACCTACAATGAGCAGTTCTTC; cdr3_aa: CASSKGLAGASTYNEQFF
clone_size: many; d_call: NA; j_call: TRBJ2-5; cdr3_length: 17; v_call: TRBV20-1; cdr3_nt: TGCAGTGCTAGAGGTTCCCCGGACTTAGGCCCACAAGAGACCCAGTACTTC; cdr3_aa: CSARGSPDLGPQETQYF
clone_size: NA; d_call: TRBD2; j_call: TRBJ2-7; cdr3_length: 15; v_call: TRBV6-6; cdr3_nt: TGTGCCAGCGTAGCGGGGGGCCATCAAGGGGGGGAGCAGTACTTC; cdr3_aa: CASVAGGHQGGEQYF
clone_size: few; d_call: NA; j_call: TRBJ2-3; cdr3_length: 15; v_call: TRBV30; cdr3_nt: TGTGCCTGGACCCAGGGATCCGGGGGCACAGATACGCAGTATTTT; cdr3_aa: CAWTQGSGGTDTQYF
clone_size: few; d_call: TRBD2; j_call: TRBJ2-1; cdr3_length: 14; v_call: TRBV15; cdr3_nt: TGTGCCACCAACCCGGGGGGGGATTACAATGAGCAGTTCTTC; cdr3_aa: CATNPGGDYNEQFF
clone_size: NA; d_call: NA; j_call: TRBJ2-4; cdr3_length: 14; v_call: TRBV3-1; cdr3_nt: TGTGCCAGCAGCCAAGGACATTCCAAAAACATTCAGTACTTC; cdr3_aa: CASSQGHSKNIQYF
clone_size: NA; d_call: NA; j_call: TRBJ2-7; cdr3_length: 15; v_call: TRBV24-1; cdr3_nt: TGTGCCACCAGTGATTCTCAGATCACGCACGGCGAGCAGTACTTC; cdr3_aa: CATSDSQITHGEQYF
clone_size: few; d_call: NA; j_call: TRBJ2-5; cdr3_length: 16; v_call: TRBV7-9; cdr3_nt: TGTGCCAGCAGCTCAGCACCCTTTGGGATAGCGGAGACCCAGTACTTC; cdr3_aa: CASSSAPFGIAETQYF
clone_size: NA; d_call: TRBD1; j_call: TRBJ2-5; cdr3_length: 17; v_call: TRBV6-6; cdr3_nt: TGTGCCAGCAGTTCCAACCTCCCAGGGGGCGCGAGGGAGACCCAGTACTTC; cdr3_aa: CASSSNLPGGARETQYF
clone_size: few; d_call: NA; j_call: TRBJ2-6; cdr3_length: 18; v_call: TRBV7-9; cdr3_nt: TGTGCCAGCAGCCCAACCACCAAGGGGAAACCTGGGGCCAACGTCCTGACTTTC; cdr3_aa: CASSPTTKGKPGANVLTF
clone_size: few; d_call: TRBD2; j_call: TRBJ2-1; cdr3_length: 18; v_call: TRBV19; cdr3_nt: TGTGCCAGTAGTATCTCTGCATCCGGGACTAGCTCAGATAGTGAGCAGTTCTTC; cdr3_aa: CASSISASGTSSDSEQFF
clone_size: few; d_call: TRBD1; j_call: TRBJ2-3; cdr3_length: 17; v_call: TRBV24-1; cdr3_nt: TGTGCCACCAGTGATACTCGACAGGGGCTATACACAGATACGCAGTATTTT; cdr3_aa: CATSDTRQGLYTDTQYF
clone_size: few; d_call: NA; j_call: TRBJ2-4; cdr3_length: 19; v_call: TRBV12-3/TRBV12-4; cdr3_nt: TGTGCCAGCAGTTTAGTCGTTTGGGGAGCAGGGGAGGACAAAAACATTCAGTACTTC; cdr3_aa: CASSLVVWGAGEDKNIQYF
clone_size: NA; d_call: NA; j_call: TRBJ1-2; cdr3_length: 13; v_call: TRBV2; cdr3_nt: TGTGCCAGCAGGGCTAGGACGGACTATGGCTACACCTTC; cdr3_aa: CASRARTDYGYTF
clone_size: few; d_call: NA; j_call: TRBJ1-1; cdr3_length: 16; v_call: TRBV5-1; cdr3_nt: TGCGCCAGCAGCTTGGATTGGGGGAGCATGAACACTGAAGCTTTCTTT; cdr3_aa: CASSLDWGSMNTEAFF
clone_size: few; d_call: TRBD2; j_call: TRBJ2-5; cdr3_length: 15; v_call: TRBV5-1; cdr3_nt: TGCGCCAGCAGCCTTAGCGGGGCACGTGAAGAGACCCAGTACTTC; cdr3_aa: CASSLSGAREETQYF
clone_size: once; d_call: NA; j_call: TRBJ1-3; cdr3_length: 16; v_call: TRBV5-1; cdr3_nt: TGCGCCAGCAGCTTGGCGCGGCCCGCGGAAGGAAACACCATATATTTT; cdr3_aa: CASSLARPAEGNTIYF
clone_size: many; d_call: NA; j_call: TRBJ1-5; cdr3_length: 15; v_call: TRBV5-1; cdr3_nt: TGCGCCAGCAGCTTGTGGGGGGGTATCAATCAGCCCCAGCATTTT; cdr3_aa: CASSLWGGINQPQHF
clone_size: few; d_call: NA; j_call: TRBJ1-5; cdr3_length: 13; v_call: TRBV5-5; cdr3_nt: TGTGCCAGCAGCCCGGTCGGGGATCAGCCCCAGCATTTT; cdr3_aa: CASSPVGDQPQHF
clone_size: NA; d_call: NA; j_call: TRBJ2-5; cdr3_length: 10; v_call: TRBV29-1; cdr3_nt: TGCAGCGTTGTTGTGGAGACCCAGTACTTC; cdr3_aa: CSVVVETQYF
clone_size: NA; d_call: TRBD2; j_call: TRBJ2-7; cdr3_length: 15; v_call: TRBV6-2/TRBV6-3; cdr3_nt: TGTGCCAGCAGGCTAGCGGGAGGGCCCCAGTACGAGCAGTACTTC; cdr3_aa: CASRLAGGPQYEQYF
clone_size: NA; d_call: TRBD1; j_call: TRBJ2-7; cdr3_length: 12; v_call: TRBV30; cdr3_nt: TGTGCCTGGAGACAGGGGGTTAACGAGCAGTACTTC; cdr3_aa: CAWRQGVNEQYF
clone_size: NA; d_call: NA; j_call: TRBJ2-1; cdr3_length: 14; v_call: TRBV24-1; cdr3_nt: TGTGCCACCAGTGATCCCACGGGAAAGGATGAGCAGTTCTTC; cdr3_aa: CATSDPTGKDEQFF
clone_size: few; d_call: NA; j_call: TRBJ2-3; cdr3_length: 12; v_call: TRBV29-1; cdr3_nt: TGCAGCGTTGAAGGGACCCCAGATACGCAGTATTTT; cdr3_aa: CSVEGTPDTQYF
clone_size: NA; d_call: NA; j_call: TRBJ2-7; cdr3_length: 12; v_call: TRBV6-2/TRBV6-3; cdr3_nt: TGTGCCAGCCAGAAGGGACACTACGAGCAGTACTTC; cdr3_aa: CASQKGHYEQYF
clone_size: NA; d_call: TRBD1; j_call: TRBJ1-1; cdr3_length: 14; v_call: TRBV11-2; cdr3_nt: TGTGCCAGCAACAACAGGGGATTCAACACTGAAGCTTTCTTT; cdr3_aa: CASNNRGFNTEAFF